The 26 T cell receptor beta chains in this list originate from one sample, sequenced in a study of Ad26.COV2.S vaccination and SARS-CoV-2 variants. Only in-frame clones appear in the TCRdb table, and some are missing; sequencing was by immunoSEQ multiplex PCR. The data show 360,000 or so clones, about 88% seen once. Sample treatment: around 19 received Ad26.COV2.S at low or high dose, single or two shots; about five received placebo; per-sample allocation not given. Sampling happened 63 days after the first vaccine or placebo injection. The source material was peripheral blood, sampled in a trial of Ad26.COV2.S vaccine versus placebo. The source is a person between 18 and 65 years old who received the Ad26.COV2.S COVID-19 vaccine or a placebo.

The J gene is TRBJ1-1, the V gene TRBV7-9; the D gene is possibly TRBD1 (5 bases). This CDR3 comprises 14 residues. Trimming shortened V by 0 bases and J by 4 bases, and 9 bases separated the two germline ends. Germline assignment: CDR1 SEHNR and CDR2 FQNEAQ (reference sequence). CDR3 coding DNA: TGTGCCAGCAGCTTAGCGGGGGTTGCCACTGAAGCTTTCTTT. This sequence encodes CASSLAGVATEAFF.

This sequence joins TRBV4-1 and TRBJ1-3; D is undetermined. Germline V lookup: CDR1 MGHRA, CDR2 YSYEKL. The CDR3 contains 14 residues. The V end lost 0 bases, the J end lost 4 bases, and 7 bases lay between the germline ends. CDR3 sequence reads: CASSQEARGNTIYF. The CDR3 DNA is TGCGCCAGCAGCCAAGAAGCCAGGGGAAACACCATATATTTT.

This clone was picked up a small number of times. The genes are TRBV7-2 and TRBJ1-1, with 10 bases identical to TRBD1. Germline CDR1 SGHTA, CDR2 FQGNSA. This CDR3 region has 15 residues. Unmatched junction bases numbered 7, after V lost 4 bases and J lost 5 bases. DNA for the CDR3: TGTGCCAGCAGCTCCAGGGACAGGGGTGGAACTGAAGCTTTCTTT. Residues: CASSSRDRGGTEAFF.

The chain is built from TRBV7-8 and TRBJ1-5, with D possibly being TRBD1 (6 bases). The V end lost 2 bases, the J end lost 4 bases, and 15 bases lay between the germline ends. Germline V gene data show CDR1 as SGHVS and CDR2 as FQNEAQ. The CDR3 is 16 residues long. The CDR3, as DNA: TGTGCCAGCAGCTTAAGGGCGGGCAGGGGAAATCAGCCCCAGCATTTT. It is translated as CASSLRAGRGNQPQHF.

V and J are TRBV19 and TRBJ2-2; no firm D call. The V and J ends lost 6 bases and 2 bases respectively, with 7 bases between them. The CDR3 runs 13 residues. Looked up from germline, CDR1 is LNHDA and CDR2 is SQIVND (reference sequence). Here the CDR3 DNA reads TGTGCCAGTAGCGGTTCAAACACCGGGGAGCTGTTTTTT. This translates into CASSGSNTGELFF. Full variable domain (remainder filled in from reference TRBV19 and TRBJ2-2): DGGITQSPKYLFRKEGQNVTLSCEQNLNHDAMYWYRQDPGQGLRLIYYSQIVNDFQKGDIAEGYSVSREKKESFPLTVTSAQKNPTAFYLCASSGSNTGELFFGEGSRLTVL.

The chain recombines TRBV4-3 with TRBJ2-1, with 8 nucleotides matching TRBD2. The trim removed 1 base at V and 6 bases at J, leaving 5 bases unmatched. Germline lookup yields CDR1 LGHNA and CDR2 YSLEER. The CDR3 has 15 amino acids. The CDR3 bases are TGCGCCAGCAGCCAAGTGTCGGGAGGGCCCAATGAGCAGTTCTTC. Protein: CASSQVSGGPNEQFF.

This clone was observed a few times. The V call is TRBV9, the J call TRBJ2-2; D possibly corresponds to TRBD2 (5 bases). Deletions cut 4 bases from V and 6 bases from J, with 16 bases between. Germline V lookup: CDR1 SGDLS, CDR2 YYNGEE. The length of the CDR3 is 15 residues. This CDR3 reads CASSPRGYSAGELFF. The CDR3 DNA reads TGTGCCAGCAGCCCCCGCGGGTATAGTGCCGGGGAGCTGTTTTTT.

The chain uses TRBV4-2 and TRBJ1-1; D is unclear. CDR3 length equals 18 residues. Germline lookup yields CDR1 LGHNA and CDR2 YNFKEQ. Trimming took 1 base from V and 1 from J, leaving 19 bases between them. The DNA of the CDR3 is TGTGCCAGCAGCCAAGGCCCCTTATTCCAACGGGGGAACACTGAAGCTTTCTTT. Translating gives CASSQGPLFQRGNTEAFF.

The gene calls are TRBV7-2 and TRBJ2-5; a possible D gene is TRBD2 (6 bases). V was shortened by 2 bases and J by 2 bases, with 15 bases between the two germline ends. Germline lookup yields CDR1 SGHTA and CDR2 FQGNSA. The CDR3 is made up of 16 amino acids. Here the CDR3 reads CASSLWSSGPQETQYF. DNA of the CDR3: TGTGCCAGCAGCTTATGGAGTAGCGGCCCACAAGAGACCCAGTACTTC.

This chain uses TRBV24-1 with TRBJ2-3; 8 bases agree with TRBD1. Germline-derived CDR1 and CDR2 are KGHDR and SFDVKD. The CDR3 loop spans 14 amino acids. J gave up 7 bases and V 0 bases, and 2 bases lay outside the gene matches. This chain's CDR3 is CATSDLGQGHTQYF. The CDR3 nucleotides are TGTGCCACCAGTGATTTGGGACAGGGACATACGCAGTATTTT.

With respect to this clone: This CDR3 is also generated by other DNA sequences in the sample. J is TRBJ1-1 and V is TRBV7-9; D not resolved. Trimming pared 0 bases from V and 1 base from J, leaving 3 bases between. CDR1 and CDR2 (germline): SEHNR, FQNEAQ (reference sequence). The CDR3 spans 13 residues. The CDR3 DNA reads TGTGCCAGCAGCTTAGCGGGGAACACTGAAGCTTTCTTT. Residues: CASSLAGNTEAFF.

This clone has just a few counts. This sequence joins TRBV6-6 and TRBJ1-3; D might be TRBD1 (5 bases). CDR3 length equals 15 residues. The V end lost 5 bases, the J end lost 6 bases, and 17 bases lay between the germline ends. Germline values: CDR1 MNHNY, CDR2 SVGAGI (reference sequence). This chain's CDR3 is CASSTPTTVENTIYF. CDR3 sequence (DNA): TGTGCCAGCAGTACTCCGACGACAGTCGAAAACACCATATATTTT.

The CDR3 DNA reads as TGTGCCAGCAAAGGTATCGACAGGACCTATGGAGGCTACACCTTC. It encodes CASKGIDRTYGGYTF. The chain is built from TRBV28 and TRBJ1-2; tentative D call: TRBD1 (6 bases). Germline CDR1 is MDHEN and CDR2 is SYDVKM. The CDR3 is 15 amino acids. Trimming removed 7 bases at V and 8 bases at J, with 23 bases between.

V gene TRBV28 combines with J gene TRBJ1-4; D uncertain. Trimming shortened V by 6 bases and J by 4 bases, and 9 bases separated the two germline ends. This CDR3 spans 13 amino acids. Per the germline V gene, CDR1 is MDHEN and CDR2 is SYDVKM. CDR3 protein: CASSTRINEKLFF. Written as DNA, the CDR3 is TGTGCCAGCAGCACGCGGATTAATGAAAAACTGTTTTTT.

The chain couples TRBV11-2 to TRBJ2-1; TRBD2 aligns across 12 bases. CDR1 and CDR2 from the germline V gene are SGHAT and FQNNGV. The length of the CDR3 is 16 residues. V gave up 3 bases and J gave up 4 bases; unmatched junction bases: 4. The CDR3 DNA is TGTGCCAGCAGCTTCCTGACTAGCGGGAGTTACAATGAGCAGTTCTTC. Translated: CASSFLTSGSYNEQFF.

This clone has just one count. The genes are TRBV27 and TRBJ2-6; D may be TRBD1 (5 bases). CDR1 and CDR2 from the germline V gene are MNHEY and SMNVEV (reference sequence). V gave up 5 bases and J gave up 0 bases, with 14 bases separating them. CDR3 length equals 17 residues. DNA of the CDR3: TGTGCCAGCAGTCCCCCCCGACAGTTCTCTGGGGCCAACGTCCTGACTTTC. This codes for CASSPPRQFSGANVLTF.

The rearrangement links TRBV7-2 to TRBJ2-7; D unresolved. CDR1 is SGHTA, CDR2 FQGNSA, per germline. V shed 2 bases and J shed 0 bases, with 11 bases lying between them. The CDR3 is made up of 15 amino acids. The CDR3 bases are TGTGCCAGCAGCTTAATGTCAGCCCGCTCCTACGAGCAGTACTTC. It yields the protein CASSLMSARSYEQYF.

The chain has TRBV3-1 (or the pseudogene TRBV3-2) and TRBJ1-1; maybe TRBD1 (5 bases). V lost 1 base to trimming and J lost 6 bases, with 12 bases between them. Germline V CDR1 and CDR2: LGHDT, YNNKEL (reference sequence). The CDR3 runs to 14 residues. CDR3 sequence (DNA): TGTGCCAGCAGCCAAGGTCAGGGCTACGCTGAAGCTTTCTTT. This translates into CASSQGQGYAEAFF.

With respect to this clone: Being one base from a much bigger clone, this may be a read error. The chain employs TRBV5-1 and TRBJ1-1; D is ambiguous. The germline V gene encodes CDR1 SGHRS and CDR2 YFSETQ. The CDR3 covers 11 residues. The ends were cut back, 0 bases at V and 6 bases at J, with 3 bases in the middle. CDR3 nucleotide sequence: TGCGCCAGCAGCTTGGGGGCTGAAGCTTTCTTT. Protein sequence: CASSLGAEAFF.

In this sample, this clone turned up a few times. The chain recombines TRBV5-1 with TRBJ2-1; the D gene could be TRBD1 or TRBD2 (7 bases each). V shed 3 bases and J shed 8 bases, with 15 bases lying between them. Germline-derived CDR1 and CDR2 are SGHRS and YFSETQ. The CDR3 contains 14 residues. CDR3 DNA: TGCGCCAGCAGCTCGCTGACAGGGAGGGATGAGCAGTTCTTC. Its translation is CASSSLTGRDEQFF.

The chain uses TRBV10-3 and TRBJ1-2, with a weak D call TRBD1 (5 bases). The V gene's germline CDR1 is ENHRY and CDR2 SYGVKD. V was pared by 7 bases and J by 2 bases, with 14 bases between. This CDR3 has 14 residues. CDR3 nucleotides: TGTGCCATCAACCAGGGTGCACAAAACTATGGCTACACCTTC. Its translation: CAINQGAQNYGYTF.

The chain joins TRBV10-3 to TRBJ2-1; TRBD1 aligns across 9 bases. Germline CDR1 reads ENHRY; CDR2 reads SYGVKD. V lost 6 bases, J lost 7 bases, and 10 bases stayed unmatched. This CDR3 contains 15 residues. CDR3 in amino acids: CAISGPGTGLNEQFF. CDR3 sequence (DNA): TGTGCCATCAGCGGCCCCGGGACAGGGTTGAATGAGCAGTTCTTC.

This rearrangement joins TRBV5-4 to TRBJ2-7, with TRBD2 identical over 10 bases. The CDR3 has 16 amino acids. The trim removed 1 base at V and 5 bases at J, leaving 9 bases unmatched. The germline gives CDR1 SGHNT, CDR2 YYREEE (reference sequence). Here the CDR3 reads CASSLSSGRAGDEQYF. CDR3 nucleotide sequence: TGTGCCAGCAGCTTGTCCAGCGGGAGGGCCGGGGACGAGCAGTACTTC.

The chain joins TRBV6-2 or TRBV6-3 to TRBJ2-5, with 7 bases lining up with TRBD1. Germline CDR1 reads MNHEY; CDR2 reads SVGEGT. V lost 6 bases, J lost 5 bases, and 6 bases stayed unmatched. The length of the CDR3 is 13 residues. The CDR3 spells CASSPTGVETQYF. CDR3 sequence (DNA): TGTGCCAGCAGCCCAACAGGGGTCGAGACCCAGTACTTC.

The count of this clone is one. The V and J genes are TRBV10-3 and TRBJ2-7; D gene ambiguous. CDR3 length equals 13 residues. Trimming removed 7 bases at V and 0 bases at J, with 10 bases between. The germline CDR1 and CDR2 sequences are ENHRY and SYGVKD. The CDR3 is CAIKGGSSYEQYF. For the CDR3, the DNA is TGTGCCATCAAGGGTGGAAGCTCCTACGAGCAGTACTTC.

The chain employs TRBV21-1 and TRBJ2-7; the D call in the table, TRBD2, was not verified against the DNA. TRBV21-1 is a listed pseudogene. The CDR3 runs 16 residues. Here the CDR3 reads CARGGLALKATFEQYF. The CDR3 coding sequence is TGTGCCAGAGGGGGACTAGCCCTAAAGGCGACATTCGAGCAGTACTTC.